This entry features one T cell receptor beta chain sequence. The antigen remains undetermined. The germline V and J ends were trimmed by 3 bases and 4 bases, with 13 bases remaining between them. The CDR3 totals 14 residues. Germline CDR1 is ENHRY and CDR2 is SYGVKD. This specimen belongs to a study of CD8 T cells in Susac syndrome. General study findings and limits: By the study's own acknowledgment, its TCR sequencing and HLA analysis included relatively few individuals.

With random hexamers, about 0.45 to 1 ug RNA was reverse transcribed. The method of amplification for TCR beta CDR3 was immunoSEQ multiplex PCR, covering 54 Vbeta and 13 Jbeta. TCRdb re-called the immunoSEQ multiplex PCR reads with MiXCR, one entry per CDR3 protein. The profile covers 350,000 to 550,000 distinct CDR3 sequences, with approximately 85% appearing a single time and roughly 0.1% taken by the ten largest. This chain links TRBV10-3 with TRBJ2-7; D possibly matches TRBD1 or TRBD2 (5 bases each). This TCR was sampled from a human donor with multiple sclerosis. Sequenced sample: CD8+ T cells from PBMCs. CDR3 in DNA: TGTGCCATCAGTGAACCCGCCGAGGGGTACGAGCAGTACTTC. Translated, it gives CAISEPAEGYEQYF.